This T cell receptor beta chain was observed in a study of control samples from healthy donors and cancer patients. This CDR3 is built from 19 residues. The V end was cut by 5 bases, the J end by 6 bases, with 32 bases between. Germline values: CDR1 SEHNR, CDR2 FQNEAQ (reference sequence). The assay was immunoSEQ multiplex PCR, and TCRdb's table has in-frame clones only and misses some. Among tens of thousands of clones listed, approximately 90% were seen once. Specimen: PBMCs. The origin of this receptor is a man in his sixties with head and neck cancer. The rearrangement uses TRBV7-9 and TRBJ2-7; the D gene could be TRBD1 or TRBD2 (5 bases each). The CDR3 sequence is CASSGGDNAGYYLIGEQYF. The DNA of the CDR3 is TGTGCCAGCAGCGGAGGAGATAACGCAGGGTATTATTTGATAGGCGAGCAGTACTTC.